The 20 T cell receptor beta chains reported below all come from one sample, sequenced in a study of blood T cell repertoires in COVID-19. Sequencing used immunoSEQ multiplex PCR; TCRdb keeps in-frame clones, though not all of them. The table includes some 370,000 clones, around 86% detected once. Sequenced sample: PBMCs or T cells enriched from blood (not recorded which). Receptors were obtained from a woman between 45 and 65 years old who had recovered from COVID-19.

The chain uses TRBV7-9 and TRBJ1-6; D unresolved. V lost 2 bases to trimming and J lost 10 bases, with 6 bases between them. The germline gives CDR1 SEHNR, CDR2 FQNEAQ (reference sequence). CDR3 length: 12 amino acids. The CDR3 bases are TGTGCCAGCAGCTTACCAGAATCACCCCTCCACTTT. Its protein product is CASSLPESPLHF.

CDR3 in amino acids: CASSVGQGRNTEAFF. The CDR3 DNA is TGTGCCAGCAGTGTTGGGCAGGGAAGGAACACTGAAGCTTTCTTT. The chain couples TRBV6-6 to TRBJ1-1, with D possibly TRBD1 on 5 matching bases. Per the germline V gene, CDR1 is MNHNY and CDR2 is SVGAGI (reference sequence). The V end was cut by 5 bases, the J end by 1 base, with 14 bases between. The CDR3 contains 15 residues.

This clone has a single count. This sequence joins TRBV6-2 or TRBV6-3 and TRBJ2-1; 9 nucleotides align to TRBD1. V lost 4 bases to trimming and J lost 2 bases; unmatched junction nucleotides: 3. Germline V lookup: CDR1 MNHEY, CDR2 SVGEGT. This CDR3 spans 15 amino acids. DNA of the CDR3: TGTGCCAGCAGTTCTCACAGGGGGCCCTACAATGAGCAGTTCTTC. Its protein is CASSSHRGPYNEQFF.

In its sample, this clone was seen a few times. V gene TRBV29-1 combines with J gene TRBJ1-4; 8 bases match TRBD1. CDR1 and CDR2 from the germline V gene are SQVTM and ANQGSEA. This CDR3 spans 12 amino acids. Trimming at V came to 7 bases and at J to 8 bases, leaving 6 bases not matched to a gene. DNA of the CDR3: TGCAGCGCACAGACAGGGGCCGAAAAACTGTTTTTT. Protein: CSAQTGAEKLFF.

In DNA form, the CDR3 reads TGCGCCAGCAGCAGGGACAGGGGTGGCTATGGCTACACCTTC. It codes for CASSRDRGGYGYTF. The chain has TRBV4-1 and TRBJ1-2, with 10 bases fitting TRBD1. Germline CDR1 is MGHRA and CDR2 is YSYEKL. Trimming removed 5 bases from V and 4 bases from J; junction bases left unmatched: 4. The CDR3 is made up of 14 amino acids.

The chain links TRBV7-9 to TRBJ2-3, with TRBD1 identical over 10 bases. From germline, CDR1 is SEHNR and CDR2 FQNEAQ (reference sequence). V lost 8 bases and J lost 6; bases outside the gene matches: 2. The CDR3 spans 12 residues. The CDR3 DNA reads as TGTGCCAGCGGGACAGGGGTCGATACGCAGTATTTT. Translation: CASGTGVDTQYF.

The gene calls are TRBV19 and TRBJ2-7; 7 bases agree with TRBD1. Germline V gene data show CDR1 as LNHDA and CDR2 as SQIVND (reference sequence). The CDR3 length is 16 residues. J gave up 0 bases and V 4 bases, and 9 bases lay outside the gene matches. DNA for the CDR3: TGTGCCAGTAGTACCACGGGACAGTATATCTCCTACGAGCAGTACTTC. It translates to CASSTTGQYISYEQYF. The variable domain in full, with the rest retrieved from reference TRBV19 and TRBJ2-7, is DGGITQSPKYLFRKEGQNVTLSCEQNLNHDAMYWYRQDPGQGLRLIYYSQIVNDFQKGDIAEGYSVSREKKESFPLTVTSAQKNPTAFYLCASSTTGQYISYEQYFGPGTRLTVT.

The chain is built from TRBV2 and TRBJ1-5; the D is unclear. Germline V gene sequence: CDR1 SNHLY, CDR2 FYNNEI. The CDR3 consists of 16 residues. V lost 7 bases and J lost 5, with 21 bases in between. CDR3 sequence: CASTSLQVALDQPQHF. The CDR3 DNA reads TGTGCCAGCACCTCTCTTCAAGTAGCGTTAGATCAGCCCCAGCATTTT.

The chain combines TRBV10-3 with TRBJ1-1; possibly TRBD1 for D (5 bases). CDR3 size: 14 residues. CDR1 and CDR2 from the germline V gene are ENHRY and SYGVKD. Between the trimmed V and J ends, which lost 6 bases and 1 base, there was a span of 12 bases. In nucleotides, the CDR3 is TGTGCCATCAGAACAGGCTTCGGGAACACTGAAGCTTTCTTT. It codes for CAIRTGFGNTEAFF.

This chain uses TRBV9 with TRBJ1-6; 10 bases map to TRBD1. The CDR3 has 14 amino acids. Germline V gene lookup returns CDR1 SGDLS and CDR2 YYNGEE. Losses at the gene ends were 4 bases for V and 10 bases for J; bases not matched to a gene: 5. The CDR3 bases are TGTGCCAGCAGCCCTTGGGACAGGGGCTCACCCCTCCACTTT. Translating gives CASSPWDRGSPLHF.

Here the CDR3 DNA reads TGCGCCAGCAGCTCTGCCCCGGGACAGTCTGTGGAGGGCTACACCTTC. Translating gives CASSSAPGQSVEGYTF. The chain uses TRBV5-1 and TRBJ1-2; 7 positions agree with TRBD1. The length of the CDR3 is 16 residues. The V gene's germline CDR1 is SGHRS and CDR2 YFSETQ. V trimming: 3 bases; J trimming: 8 bases; junction bases outside the gene matches: 16.

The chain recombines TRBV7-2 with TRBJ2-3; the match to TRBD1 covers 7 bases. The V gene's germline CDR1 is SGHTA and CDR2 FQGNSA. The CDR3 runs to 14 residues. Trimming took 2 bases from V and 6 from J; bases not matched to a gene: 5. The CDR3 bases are TGTGCCAGCAGCTTAAGACAGGGTCTGGATACGCAGTATTTT. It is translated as CASSLRQGLDTQYF.

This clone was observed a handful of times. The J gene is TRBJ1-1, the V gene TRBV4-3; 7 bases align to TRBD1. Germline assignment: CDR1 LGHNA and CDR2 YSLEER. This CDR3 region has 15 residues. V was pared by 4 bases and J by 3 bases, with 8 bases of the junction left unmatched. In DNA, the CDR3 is TGCGCCAGCAGCCCAGGTCCAGGACAGGACACTGAAGCTTTCTTT. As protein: CASSPGPGQDTEAFF.

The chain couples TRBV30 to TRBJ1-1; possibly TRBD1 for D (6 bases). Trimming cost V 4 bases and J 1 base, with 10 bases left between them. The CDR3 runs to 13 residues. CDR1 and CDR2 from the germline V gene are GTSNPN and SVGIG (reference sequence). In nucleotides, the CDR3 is TGTGCCTGGACCCAGACAGGGAACACTGAAGCTTTCTTT. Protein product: CAWTQTGNTEAFF. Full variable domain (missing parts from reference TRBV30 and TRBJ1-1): SQTIHQWPATLVQPVGSPLSLECTVEGTSNPNLYWYRQAAGRGLQLLFYSVGIGQISSEVPQNLSASRPQDRQFILSSKKLLLSDSGFYLCAWTQTGNTEAFFGQGTRLTVV.

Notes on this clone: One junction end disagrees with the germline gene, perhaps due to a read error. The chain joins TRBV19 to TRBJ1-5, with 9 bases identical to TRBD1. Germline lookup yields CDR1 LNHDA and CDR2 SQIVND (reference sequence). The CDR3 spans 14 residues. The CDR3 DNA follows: TGTGCCAGTAGTACGGGACAGGGTAATCAACCCCAGCATTTT. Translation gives CASSTGQGNQPQHF.

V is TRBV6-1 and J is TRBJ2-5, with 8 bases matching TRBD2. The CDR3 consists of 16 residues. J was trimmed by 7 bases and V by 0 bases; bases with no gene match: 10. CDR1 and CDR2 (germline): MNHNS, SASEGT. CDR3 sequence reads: CASSEALGLASATQYF. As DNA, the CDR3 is TGTGCCAGCAGTGAAGCGCTAGGACTAGCTTCCGCGACCCAGTACTTC.

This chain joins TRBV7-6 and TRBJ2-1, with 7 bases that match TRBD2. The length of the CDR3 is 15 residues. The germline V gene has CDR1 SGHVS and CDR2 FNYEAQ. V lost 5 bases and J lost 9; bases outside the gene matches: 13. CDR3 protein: CASSPRTSLGSEQFF. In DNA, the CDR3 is TGTGCCAGCAGCCCCCGGACTAGTTTGGGCAGTGAGCAGTTCTTC.

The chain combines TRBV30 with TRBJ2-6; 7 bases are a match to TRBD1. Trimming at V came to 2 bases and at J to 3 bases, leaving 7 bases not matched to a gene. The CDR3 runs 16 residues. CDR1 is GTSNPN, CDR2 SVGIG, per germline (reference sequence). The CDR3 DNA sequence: TGTGCCTGGAGTAGGACAGGACCTCTTGGGGCCAACGTCCTGACTTTC. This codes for CAWSRTGPLGANVLTF. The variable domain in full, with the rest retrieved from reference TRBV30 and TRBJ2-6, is SQTIHQWPATLVQPVGSPLSLECTVEGTSNPNLYWYRQAAGRGLQLLFYSVGIGQISSEVPQNLSASRPQDRQFILSSKKLLLSDSGFYLCAWSRTGPLGANVLTFGAGSRLTVL.

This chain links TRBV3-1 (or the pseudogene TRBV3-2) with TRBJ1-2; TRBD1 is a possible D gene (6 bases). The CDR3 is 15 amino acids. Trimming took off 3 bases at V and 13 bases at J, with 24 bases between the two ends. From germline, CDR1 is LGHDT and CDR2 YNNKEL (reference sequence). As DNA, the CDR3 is TGTGCCAGCAGCCAGGTTGCAGGGGAGTTCTCGGTTTCCACCTTC. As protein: CASSQVAGEFSVSTF.

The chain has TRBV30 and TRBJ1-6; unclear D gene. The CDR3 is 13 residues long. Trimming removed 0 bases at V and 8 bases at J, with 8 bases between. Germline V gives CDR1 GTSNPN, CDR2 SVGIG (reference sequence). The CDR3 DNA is TGTGCCTGGAGTGTACAGTCCCATTCACCCCTCCACTTT. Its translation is CAWSVQSHSPLHF.